Below are 20 T cell receptor beta chains sequenced from a single sample in a study of blood T cell repertoires in COVID-19. Sequenced by immunoSEQ multiplex PCR; TCRdb stores in-frame clones only, minus some. The table shows about 320,000 clones, with roughly 85% occurring only once. The sequenced sample consisted of PBMCs or T cells enriched from blood (not recorded which). These receptors all stem from a woman in her twenties or thirties who had been exposed to COVID-19.

The CDR3 protein is CASSESVPGNTIYF. The CDR3 coding sequence is TGTGCCAGCAGTGAGTCAGTCCCTGGAAACACCATATATTTT. The gene calls are TRBV6-1 and TRBJ1-3; the D is unclear. The CDR3 has 14 amino acids. Germline values: CDR1 MNHNS, CDR2 SASEGT. V gave up 3 bases and J gave up 2 bases, with 8 bases separating them.

The gene calls are TRBV7-9 and TRBJ1-1; no firm D call. The germline CDR1 and CDR2 sequences are SEHNR and FQNEAQ (reference sequence). This CDR3 contains 12 residues. Trimming cost V 4 bases and J 3 bases, with 6 bases left between them. Here the CDR3 reads CASSYRDTEAFF. The CDR3 coding sequence is TGTGCCAGCAGCTACCGGGACACTGAAGCTTTCTTT.

Remarks on this clone: The sample contains more than one DNA sequence encoding this CDR3. The chain combines TRBV5-1 with TRBJ1-4, with D possibly TRBD1 on 6 matching bases. The germline V and J ends were trimmed by 3 bases and 4 bases, with 10 bases remaining between them. The CDR3 contains 14 residues. CDR1 SGHRS and CDR2 YFSETQ come from the germline V gene. CDR3 region: CASSSTGINEKLFF. CDR3 DNA sequence: TGCGCCAGCAGCTCTACAGGGATTAATGAAAAACTGTTTTTT.

The J gene is TRBJ1-6, the V gene TRBV7-6, with 9 nucleotides matching TRBD1. The CDR3 covers 16 residues. Germline CDR1 SGHVS, CDR2 FNYEAQ. V lost 0 bases and J lost 10; bases outside the gene matches: 7. CDR3 nucleotides: TGTGCCAGCAGCTTAGCGATGGGACAGGGTAGCTCACCCCTCCACTTT. Translation gives CASSLAMGQGSSPLHF.

The chain joins TRBV5-1 to TRBJ1-1; D may be TRBD1 (5 bases). There are 15 residues in the CDR3. V dropped 0 bases and J dropped 1 base, with 10 bases sitting between them. The germline gives CDR1 SGHRS, CDR2 YFSETQ. CDR3 residues: CASSLVGVPNTEAFF. The CDR3 DNA follows: TGCGCCAGCAGCTTGGTAGGGGTACCGAACACTGAAGCTTTCTTT.

The chain carries TRBV28 and TRBJ2-1; possible D gene TRBD2, 7 bases. V was shortened by 7 bases and J by 10 bases, with 17 bases between the two germline ends. CDR3 length equals 13 residues. CDR1 and CDR2 (germline): MDHEN, SYDVKM. CDR3 loop: CASTDGGRLEQFF. The DNA of the CDR3 is TGTGCCAGCACCGACGGGGGGCGGCTAGAGCAGTTCTTC.

The chain combines TRBV4-2 with TRBJ1-3, with 10 bases identical to TRBD1. Germline CDR1 LGHNA, CDR2 YNFKEQ. This CDR3 spans 17 amino acids. V trimming: 1 base; J trimming: 0 bases; junction bases outside the gene matches: 3. In DNA form, the CDR3 reads TGTGCCAGCAGCCAAGGAAGGACAGGGGGCTCTGGAAACACCATATATTTT. Protein sequence: CASSQGRTGGSGNTIYF.

This chain uses TRBV19 with TRBJ2-3, with a possible D match to TRBD1 (5 bases). V was shortened by 2 bases and J by 6 bases, with 15 bases between the two germline ends. Germline CDR1 is LNHDA and CDR2 is SQIVND (reference sequence). This CDR3 comprises 15 residues. CDR3 in amino acids: CASSISGARRDTQYF. The CDR3 DNA sequence: TGTGCCAGTAGTATAAGTGGGGCCCGGCGGGATACGCAGTATTTT. Complete variable domain (other parts from reference TRBV19 and TRBJ2-3): DGGITQSPKYLFRKEGQNVTLSCEQNLNHDAMYWYRQDPGQGLRLIYYSQIVNDFQKGDIAEGYSVSREKKESFPLTVTSAQKNPTAFYLCASSISGARRDTQYFGPGTRLTVL.

The CDR3 spells CASSTRQGRSEAFF. CDR3 coding DNA: TGTGCCAGCAGCACGCGACAGGGAAGGAGTGAAGCTTTCTTT. The chain is built from TRBV7-8 and TRBJ1-1, with 7 bases matching TRBD1. Germline trimming cut 5 bases from V and 7 bases from J; bases unmatched to any gene: 10. The CDR3 consists of 14 residues. Germline CDR1 reads SGHVS; CDR2 reads FQNEAQ.

This clone is a singleton in its sample. The chain links TRBV2 to TRBJ2-7; maybe TRBD2 (5 bases). CDR1 SNHLY and CDR2 FYNNEI come from the germline V gene. This CDR3 region has 13 residues. The V and J ends lost 6 bases and 3 bases respectively, with 12 bases between them. In nucleotides, the CDR3 is TGTGCCAGCAGACTAGTAAAGGGCTACGAGCAGTACTTC. It encodes CASRLVKGYEQYF.

CDR3 residues: CASRNRDTSFRHSNQPQHF. As DNA, the CDR3 is TGTGCCAGCAGGAACCGGGACACATCCTTTAGACATAGCAATCAGCCCCAGCATTTT. The chain couples TRBV21-1 to TRBJ1-5; TRBD1 is the table's D call and was not checked against the DNA. TRBV21-1 is a pseudogene segment. The CDR3 runs to 19 residues.

The V gene is TRBV9, the J gene TRBJ2-5, with 10 bases lining up with TRBD1. CDR1 is SGDLS and CDR2 is YYNGEE in the germline V gene. The CDR3 sequence is 15 residues long. Trimming at V came to 2 bases and at J to 5 bases, leaving 6 bases not matched to a gene. CDR3 in amino acids: CASSVRTGGGETQYF. Written as DNA, the CDR3 is TGTGCCAGCAGCGTCCGGACAGGGGGAGGTGAGACCCAGTACTTC.

This chain connects TRBV3-1 (or the pseudogene TRBV3-2) to TRBJ1-6, with D unresolved. Germline assignment: CDR1 LGHDT and CDR2 YNNKEL (reference sequence). The V and J ends lost 0 bases and 6 bases respectively, with 3 bases between them. There are 13 residues in the CDR3. The CDR3: CASSQELNSPLHF. CDR3 nucleotide sequence: TGTGCCAGCAGCCAAGAACTTAATTCACCCCTCCACTTT.

This chain joins TRBV7-9 and TRBJ2-7; tentatively, D is TRBD2 (7 bases). With 10 bases removed from V and 0 bases from J, the gap between germline ends came to 16 bases. The CDR3 is made up of 14 amino acids. The germline gives CDR1 SEHNR, CDR2 FQNEAQ (reference sequence). CDR3 DNA sequence: TGTGCCACCTCGCGGGGGACAACCTCCTACGAGCAGTACTTC. Its translation: CATSRGTTSYEQYF.

The rearrangement joins TRBV5-4 to TRBJ2-3; 13 bases match TRBD2. Germline V gene data show CDR1 as SGHNT and CDR2 as YYREEE (reference sequence). V lost 5 bases and J lost 6; bases outside the gene matches: 9. CDR3 size: 16 residues. The CDR3 reads CASSTRGLAGSDTQYF. The CDR3 bases are TGTGCCAGCAGTACGCGGGGACTAGCGGGATCGGATACGCAGTATTTT.

The chain joins TRBV9 to TRBJ2-2, with TRBD1 as a possible D gene (6 bases). The CDR3 contains 15 residues. Deletions cut 4 bases from V and 2 bases from J, with 12 bases between. Germline V gene sequence: CDR1 SGDLS, CDR2 YYNGEE. CDR3 nucleotide sequence: TGTGCCAGCAGCCCTTGGACAGCTAACACCGGGGAGCTGTTTTTT. It encodes CASSPWTANTGELFF.

V and J are TRBV2 and TRBJ1-5; the match to TRBD1 covers 8 bases. The CDR3 covers 19 residues. Germline V gives CDR1 SNHLY, CDR2 FYNNEI. The trim removed 4 bases at V and 1 base at J, leaving 15 bases unmatched. The CDR3 bases are TGTGCCAGCAGTGTAAGTTTTTTTACAAGACAGGGGAGCAATCAGCCCCAGCATTTT. Its protein is CASSVSFFTRQGSNQPQHF.

A word on this clone: An end of the junction differs from the germline gene, which may be a read error. V and J are TRBV7-7 and TRBJ1-1, with a weak D call TRBD1 (5 bases). Germline values: CDR1 SSHAT, CDR2 FNYEAQ (reference sequence). CDR3 size: 10 residues. This chain's CDR3 is CASSNGGAFF. The CDR3 DNA reads as TGTGCTAGCAGCAACGGGGGGGCTTTCTTT. The full variable domain, its missing parts supplied by reference TRBV7-7 and TRBJ1-1, is GAGVSQSPRYKVTKRGQDVTLRCDPISSHATLYWYQQALGQGPEFLTYFNYEAQPDKSGLPSDRFSAERPEGSISTLTIQRTEQRDSAMYRCASSNGGAFFGQGTRLTVV.

The chain joins TRBV2 to TRBJ2-7, with 10 nucleotides matching TRBD1. Unmatched junction bases numbered 6, after V lost 5 bases and J lost 2 bases. Germline-derived CDR1 and CDR2 are SNHLY and FYNNEI. The CDR3 totals 15 residues. The CDR3 region is CASSRDRGVTYEQYF. In DNA, the CDR3 is TGTGCCAGCAGTCGGGACAGGGGAGTTACCTACGAGCAGTACTTC.

This chain links TRBV19 with TRBJ2-7, with 7 bases identical to TRBD2. The germline gives CDR1 LNHDA, CDR2 SQIVND (reference sequence). Unmatched junction bases numbered 10, after V lost 2 bases and J lost 6 bases. The length of the CDR3 is 15 residues. The CDR3 DNA reads TGTGCCAGTAGTATACTCGGGGGAGGGCCTGGCGAGCAGTACTTC. Its protein product is CASSILGGGPGEQYF.